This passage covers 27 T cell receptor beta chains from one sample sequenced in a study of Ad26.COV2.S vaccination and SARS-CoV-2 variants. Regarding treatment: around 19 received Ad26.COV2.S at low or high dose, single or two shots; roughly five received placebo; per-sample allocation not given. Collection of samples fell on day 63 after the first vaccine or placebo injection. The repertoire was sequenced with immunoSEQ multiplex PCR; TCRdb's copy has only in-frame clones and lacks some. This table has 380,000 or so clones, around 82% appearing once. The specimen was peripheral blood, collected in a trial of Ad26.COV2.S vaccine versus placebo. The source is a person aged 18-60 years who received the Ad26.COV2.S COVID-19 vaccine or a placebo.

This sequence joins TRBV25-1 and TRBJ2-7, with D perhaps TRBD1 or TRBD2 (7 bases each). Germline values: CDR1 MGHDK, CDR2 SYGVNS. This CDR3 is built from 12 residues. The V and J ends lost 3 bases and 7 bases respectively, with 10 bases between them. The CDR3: CASSDRGGEQYF. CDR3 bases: TGTGCCAGCAGTGACAGGGGGGGAGAGCAGTACTTC.

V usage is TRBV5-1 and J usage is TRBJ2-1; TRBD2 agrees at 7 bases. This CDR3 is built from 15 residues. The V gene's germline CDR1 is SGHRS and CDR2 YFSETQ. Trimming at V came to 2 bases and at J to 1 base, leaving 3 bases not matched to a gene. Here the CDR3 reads CASSFVAGSYNEQFF. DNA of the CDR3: TGCGCCAGCAGCTTCGTAGCGGGTTCCTACAATGAGCAGTTCTTC.

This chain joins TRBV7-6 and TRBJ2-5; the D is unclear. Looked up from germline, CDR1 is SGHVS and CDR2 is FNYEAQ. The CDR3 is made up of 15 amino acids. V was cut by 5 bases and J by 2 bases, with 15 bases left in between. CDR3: CASSVRTVRQETQYF. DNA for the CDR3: TGTGCCAGCAGCGTCCGGACGGTGAGACAAGAGACCCAGTACTTC.

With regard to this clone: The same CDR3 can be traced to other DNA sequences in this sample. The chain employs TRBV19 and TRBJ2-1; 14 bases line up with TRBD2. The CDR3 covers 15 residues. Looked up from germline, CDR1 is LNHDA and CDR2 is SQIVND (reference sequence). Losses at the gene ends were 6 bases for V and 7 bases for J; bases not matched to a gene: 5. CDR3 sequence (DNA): TGTGCCAGTAGCCCAGGACTAGCGGGGGGAAATGAGCAGTTCTTC. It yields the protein CASSPGLAGGNEQFF.

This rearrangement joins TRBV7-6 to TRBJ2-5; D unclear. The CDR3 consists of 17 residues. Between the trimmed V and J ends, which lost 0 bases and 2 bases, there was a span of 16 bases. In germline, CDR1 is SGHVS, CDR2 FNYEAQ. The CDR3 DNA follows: TGTGCCAGCAGCTTAGCCATTACCCAATGGGCACAAGAGACCCAGTACTTC. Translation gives CASSLAITQWAQETQYF.

The CDR3, as DNA: TGTGCCAGCAGCGACAGCACAGATACGCAGTATTTT. Translation: CASSDSTDTQYF. V and J are TRBV7-3 and TRBJ2-3; D is unclear. CDR1 is SGHTA, CDR2 FQGTGA, per germline. There are 12 residues in the CDR3. V gave up 5 bases and J gave up 0 bases, with 3 bases separating them.

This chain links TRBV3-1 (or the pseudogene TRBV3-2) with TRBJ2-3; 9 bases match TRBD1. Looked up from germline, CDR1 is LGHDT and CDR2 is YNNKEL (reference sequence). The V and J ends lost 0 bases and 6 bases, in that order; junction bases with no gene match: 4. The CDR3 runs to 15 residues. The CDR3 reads CASSQERQGGDTQYF. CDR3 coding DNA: TGTGCCAGCAGCCAAGAGAGACAGGGGGGCGATACGCAGTATTTT.

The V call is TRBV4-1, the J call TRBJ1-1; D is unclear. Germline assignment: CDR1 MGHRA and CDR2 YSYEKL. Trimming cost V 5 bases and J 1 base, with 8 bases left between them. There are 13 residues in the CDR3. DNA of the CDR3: TGCGCCAGCAGCGTAGGTGCGAACACTGAAGCTTTCTTT. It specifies CASSVGANTEAFF.

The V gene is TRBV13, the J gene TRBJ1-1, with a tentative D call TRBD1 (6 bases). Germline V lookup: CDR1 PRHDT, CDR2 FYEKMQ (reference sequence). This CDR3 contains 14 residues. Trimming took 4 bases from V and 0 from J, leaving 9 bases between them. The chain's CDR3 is CASSYRTVNTEAFF. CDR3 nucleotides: TGTGCCAGCAGCTACCGGACAGTGAACACTGAAGCTTTCTTT.

CDR3 DNA: TGTGCCAGCAGTCGGGAGAGCAATCAGCCCCAGCATTTT. The encoded protein is CASSRESNQPQHF. The chain is built from TRBV12-3 or TRBV12-4 and TRBJ1-5; D unclear. V dropped 5 bases and J dropped 1 base, with 6 bases sitting between them. There are 13 residues in the CDR3.

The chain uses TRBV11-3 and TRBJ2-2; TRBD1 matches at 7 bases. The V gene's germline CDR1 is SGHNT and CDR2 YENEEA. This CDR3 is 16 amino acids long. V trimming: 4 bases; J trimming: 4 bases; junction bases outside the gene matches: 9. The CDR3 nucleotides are TGTGCCAGCAGCTCCCTTGGACAGGTTGGCACCGGGGAGCTGTTTTTT. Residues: CASSSLGQVGTGELFF.

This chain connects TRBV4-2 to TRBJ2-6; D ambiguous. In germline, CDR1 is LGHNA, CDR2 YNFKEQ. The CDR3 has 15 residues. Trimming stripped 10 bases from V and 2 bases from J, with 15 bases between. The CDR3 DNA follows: TGTGCCACCCAACCGGCGGTTACTGGGGCCAACGTCCTGACTTTC. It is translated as CATQPAVTGANVLTF.

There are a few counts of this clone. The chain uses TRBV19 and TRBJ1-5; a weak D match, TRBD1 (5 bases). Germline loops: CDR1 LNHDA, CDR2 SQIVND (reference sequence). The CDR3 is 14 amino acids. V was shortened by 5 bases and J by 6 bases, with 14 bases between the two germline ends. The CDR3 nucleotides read TGTGCCAGTAGTGTGTCCAGGGTTTTTCAGCCCCAGCATTTT. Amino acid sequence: CASSVSRVFQPQHF.

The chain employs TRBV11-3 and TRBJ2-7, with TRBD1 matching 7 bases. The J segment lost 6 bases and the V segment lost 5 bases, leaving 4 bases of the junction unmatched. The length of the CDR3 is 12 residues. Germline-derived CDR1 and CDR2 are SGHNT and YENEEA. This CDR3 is CASSRGGFEQYF. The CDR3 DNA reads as TGTGCCAGCAGCCGAGGGGGCTTCGAGCAGTACTTC.

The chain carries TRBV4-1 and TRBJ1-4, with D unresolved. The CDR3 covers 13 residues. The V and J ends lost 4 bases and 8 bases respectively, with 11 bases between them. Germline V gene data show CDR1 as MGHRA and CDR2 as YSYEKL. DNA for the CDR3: TGCGCCAGCAGCCTGAGTGGTGAGGAAAAACTGTTTTTT. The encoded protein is CASSLSGEEKLFF.

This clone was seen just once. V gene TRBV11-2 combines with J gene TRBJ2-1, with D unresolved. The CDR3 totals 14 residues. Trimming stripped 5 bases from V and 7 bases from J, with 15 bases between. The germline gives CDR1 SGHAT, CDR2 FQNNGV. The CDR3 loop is CASSPLGDGNEQFF. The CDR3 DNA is TGTGCCAGCAGCCCCCTAGGAGACGGGAATGAGCAGTTCTTC. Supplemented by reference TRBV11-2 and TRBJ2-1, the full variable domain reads EAGVAQSPRYKIIEKRQSVAFWCNPISGHATLYWYQQILGQGPKLLIQFQNNGVVDDSQLPKDRFSAERLKGVDSTLKIQPAKLEDSAVYLCASSPLGDGNEQFFGPGTRLTVL.

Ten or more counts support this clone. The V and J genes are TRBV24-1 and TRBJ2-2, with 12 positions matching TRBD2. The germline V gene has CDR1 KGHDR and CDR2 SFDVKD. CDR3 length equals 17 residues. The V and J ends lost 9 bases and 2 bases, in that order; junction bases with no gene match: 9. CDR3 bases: TGTGCCACCTGGACTAGCGGGAACCCGAGCAACACCGGGGAGCTGTTTTTT. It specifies CATWTSGNPSNTGELFF.

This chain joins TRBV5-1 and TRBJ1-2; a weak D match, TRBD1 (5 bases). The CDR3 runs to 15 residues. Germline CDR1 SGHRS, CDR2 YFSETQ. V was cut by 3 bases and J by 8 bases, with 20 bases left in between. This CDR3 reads CASSWGSGTAVGYTF. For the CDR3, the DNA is TGCGCCAGCAGCTGGGGTTCCGGGACGGCCGTCGGCTACACCTTC. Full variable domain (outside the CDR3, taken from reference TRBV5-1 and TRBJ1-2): KAGVTQTPRYLIKTRGQQVTLSCSPISGHRSVSWYQQTPGQGLQFLFEYFSETQRNKGNFPGRFSGRQFSNSRSEMNVSTLELGDSALYLCASSWGSGTAVGYTFGSGTRLTVV.

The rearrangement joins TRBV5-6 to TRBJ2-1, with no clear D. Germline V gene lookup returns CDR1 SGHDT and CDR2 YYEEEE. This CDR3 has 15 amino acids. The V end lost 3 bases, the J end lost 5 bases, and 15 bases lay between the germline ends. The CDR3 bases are TGTGCCAGCAGCTCCCCCCTCGTGGGTCACAATGAGCAGTTCTTC. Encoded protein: CASSSPLVGHNEQFF.

The CDR3 sequence is CASSPGTSGGSYNEQFF. CDR3 bases: TGTGCCAGCAGCCCCGGGACTAGCGGGGGATCGTACAATGAGCAGTTCTTC. The gene calls are TRBV7-9 and TRBJ2-1; 14 bases map to TRBD2. The CDR3 contains 17 residues. CDR1 and CDR2 from the germline V gene are SEHNR and FQNEAQ (reference sequence). V dropped 5 bases and J dropped 4; count of bases not matched to a gene: 7.

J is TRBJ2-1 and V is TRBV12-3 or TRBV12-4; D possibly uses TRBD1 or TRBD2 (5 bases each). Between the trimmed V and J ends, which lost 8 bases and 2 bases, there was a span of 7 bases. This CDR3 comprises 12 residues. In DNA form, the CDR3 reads TGTGCCAGCGGGGGAGCCTACAATGAGCAGTTCTTC. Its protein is CASGGAYNEQFF.

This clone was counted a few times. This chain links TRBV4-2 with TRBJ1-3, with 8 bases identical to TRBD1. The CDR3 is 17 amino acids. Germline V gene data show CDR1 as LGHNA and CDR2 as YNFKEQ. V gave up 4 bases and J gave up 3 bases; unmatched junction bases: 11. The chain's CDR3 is CASSLIQTGGGGNTIYF. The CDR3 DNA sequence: TGTGCCAGCAGCCTTATCCAAACAGGGGGTGGTGGAAACACCATATATTTT.

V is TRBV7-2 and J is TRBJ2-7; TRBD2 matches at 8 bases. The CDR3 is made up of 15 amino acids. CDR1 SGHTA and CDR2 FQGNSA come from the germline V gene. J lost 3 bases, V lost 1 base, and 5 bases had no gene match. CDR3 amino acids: CASSLEGTRYYEQYF. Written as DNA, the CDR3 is TGTGCCAGCAGCTTAGAAGGGACTAGATACTACGAGCAGTACTTC.

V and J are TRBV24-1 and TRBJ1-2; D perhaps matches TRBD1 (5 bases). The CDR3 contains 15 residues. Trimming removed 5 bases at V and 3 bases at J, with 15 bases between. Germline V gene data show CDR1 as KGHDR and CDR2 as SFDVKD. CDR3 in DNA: TGTGCCACCAGTGCTATGGGACGGCTCGACTATGGCTACACCTTC. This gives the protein CATSAMGRLDYGYTF.

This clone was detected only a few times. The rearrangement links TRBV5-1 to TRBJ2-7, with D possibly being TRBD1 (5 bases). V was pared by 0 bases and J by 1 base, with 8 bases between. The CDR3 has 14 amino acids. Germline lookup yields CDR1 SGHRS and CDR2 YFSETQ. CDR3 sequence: CASSLETGSYEQYF. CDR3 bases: TGCGCCAGCAGCTTGGAAACAGGTTCCTACGAGCAGTACTTC.

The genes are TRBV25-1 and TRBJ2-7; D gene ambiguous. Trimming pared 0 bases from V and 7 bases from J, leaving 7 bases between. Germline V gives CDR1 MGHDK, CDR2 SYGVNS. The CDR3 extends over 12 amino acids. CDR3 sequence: CASSEYTVEQYF. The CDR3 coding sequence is TGTGCCAGCAGTGAATATACGGTAGAGCAGTACTTC.

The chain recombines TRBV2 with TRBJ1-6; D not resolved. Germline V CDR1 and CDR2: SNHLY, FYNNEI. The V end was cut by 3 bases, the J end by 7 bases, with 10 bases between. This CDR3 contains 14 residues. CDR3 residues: CASSEGVQNSPLHF. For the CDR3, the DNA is TGTGCCAGCAGTGAGGGAGTACAGAATTCACCCCTCCACTTT.